This T cell receptor beta chain was recovered during a study of T-cell memory formation after mild COVID-19. This CDR3 contains 13 residues. Germline V gene lookup returns CDR1 SEHNR and CDR2 FQNEAQ (reference sequence). V dropped 3 bases and J dropped 0 bases, with 4 bases sitting between them. Using constant-segment primers, 5'RACE produced TCR alpha and TCR beta cDNA libraries carrying sample barcodes and UMIs. MiXCR, run by TCRdb on the 5' RACE reads, gives a single entry per CDR3 protein. The sample includes roughly 350,000 distinct CDR3 sequences, roughly 21% of them seen just once. Concerning this clonotype itself: Its antigen is still unknown.

Study conclusions and caveats: For contracting clones, CD4+ ones sat mainly in CM and EM, CD8+ in EMRA. The study found balanced CD4/CD8 in clones contracting day 15 to 85 and a CD4+ lean in later expanders.

The sequence was obtained from an adult woman who had mild COVID-19 (a few samples of this study predate the infection). Cell type and time point are not known. The chain uses TRBV7-9 and TRBJ2-3; D unresolved. The sequenced sample was PBMCs or a T cell subset sorted from them (not recorded which). CDR3 nucleotide sequence: TGTGCCAGCAGCTTTCTTAGCACAGATACGCAGTATTTT. As protein: CASSFLSTDTQYF.